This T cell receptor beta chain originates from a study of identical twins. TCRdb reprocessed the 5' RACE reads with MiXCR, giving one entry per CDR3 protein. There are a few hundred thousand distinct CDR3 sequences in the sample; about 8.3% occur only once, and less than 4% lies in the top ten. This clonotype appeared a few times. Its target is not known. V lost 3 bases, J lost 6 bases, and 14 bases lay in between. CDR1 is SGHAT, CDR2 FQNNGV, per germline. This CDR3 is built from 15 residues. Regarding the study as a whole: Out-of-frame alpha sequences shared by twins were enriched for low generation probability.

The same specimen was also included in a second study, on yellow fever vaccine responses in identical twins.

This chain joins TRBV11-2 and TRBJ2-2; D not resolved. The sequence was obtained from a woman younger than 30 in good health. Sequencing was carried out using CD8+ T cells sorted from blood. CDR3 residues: CASSFSPGQAGELFF. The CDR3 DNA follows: TGTGCCAGCAGCTTCTCCCCGGGTCAGGCCGGGGAGCTGTTTTTT. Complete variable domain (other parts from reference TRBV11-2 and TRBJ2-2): EAGVAQSPRYKIIEKRQSVAFWCNPISGHATLYWYQQILGQGPKLLIQFQNNGVVDDSQLPKDRFSAERLKGVDSTLKIQPAKLEDSAVYLCASSFSPGQAGELFFGEGSRLTVL.